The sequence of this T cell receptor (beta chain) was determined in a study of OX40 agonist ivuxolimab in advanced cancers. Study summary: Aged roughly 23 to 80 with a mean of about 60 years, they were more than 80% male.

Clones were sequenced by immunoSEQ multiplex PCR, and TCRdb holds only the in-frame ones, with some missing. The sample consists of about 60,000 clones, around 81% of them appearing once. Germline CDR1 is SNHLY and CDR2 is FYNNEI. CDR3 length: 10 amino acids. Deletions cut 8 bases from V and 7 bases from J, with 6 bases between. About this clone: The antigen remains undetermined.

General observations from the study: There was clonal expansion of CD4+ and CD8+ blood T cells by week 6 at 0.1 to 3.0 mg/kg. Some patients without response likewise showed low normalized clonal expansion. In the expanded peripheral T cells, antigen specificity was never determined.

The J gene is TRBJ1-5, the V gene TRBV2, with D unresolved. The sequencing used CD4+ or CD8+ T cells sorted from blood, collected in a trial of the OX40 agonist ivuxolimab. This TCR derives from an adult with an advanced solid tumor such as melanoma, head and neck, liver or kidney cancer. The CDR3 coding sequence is TGTGCCAGCTTTCAACAGCCCCAGCATTTT. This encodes CASFQQPQHF.